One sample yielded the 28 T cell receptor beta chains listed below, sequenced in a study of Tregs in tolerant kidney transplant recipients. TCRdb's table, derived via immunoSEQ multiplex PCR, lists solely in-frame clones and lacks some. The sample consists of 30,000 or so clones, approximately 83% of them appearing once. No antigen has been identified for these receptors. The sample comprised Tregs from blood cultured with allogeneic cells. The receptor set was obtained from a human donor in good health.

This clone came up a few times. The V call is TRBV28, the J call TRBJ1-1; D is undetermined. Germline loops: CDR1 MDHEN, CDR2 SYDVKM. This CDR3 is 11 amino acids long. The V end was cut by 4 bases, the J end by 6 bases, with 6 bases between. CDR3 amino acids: CASSSRSEAFF. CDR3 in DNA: TGTGCCAGCAGTTCCCGGTCTGAAGCTTTCTTT. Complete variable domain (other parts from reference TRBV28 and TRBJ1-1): DVKVTQSSRYLVKRTGEKVFLECVQDMDHENMFWYRQDPGLGLRLIYFSYDVKMKEKGDIPEGYSVSREKKERFSLILESASTNQTSMYLCASSSRSEAFFGQGTRLTVV.

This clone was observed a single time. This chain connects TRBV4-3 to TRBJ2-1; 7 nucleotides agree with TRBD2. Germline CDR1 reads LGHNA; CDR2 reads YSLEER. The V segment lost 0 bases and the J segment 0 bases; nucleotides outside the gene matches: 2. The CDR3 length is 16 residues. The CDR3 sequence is CASSQDGGGSYNEQFF. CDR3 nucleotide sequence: TGCGCCAGCAGCCAAGATGGCGGGGGCTCCTACAATGAGCAGTTCTTC.

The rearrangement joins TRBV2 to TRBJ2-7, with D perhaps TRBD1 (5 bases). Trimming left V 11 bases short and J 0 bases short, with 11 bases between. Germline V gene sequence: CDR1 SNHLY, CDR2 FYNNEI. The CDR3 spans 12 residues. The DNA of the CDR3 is TGTGCCGGTAGGACACGCTCCTACGAGCAGTACTTC. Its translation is CAGRTRSYEQYF.

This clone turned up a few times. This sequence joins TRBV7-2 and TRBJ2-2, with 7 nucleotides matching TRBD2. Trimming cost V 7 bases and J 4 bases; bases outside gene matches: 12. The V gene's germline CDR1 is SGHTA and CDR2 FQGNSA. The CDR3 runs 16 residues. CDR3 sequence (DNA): TGTGCCAGCACCCGTGGTGGAGGGAGGGTCACCGGGGAGCTGTTTTTT. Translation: CASTRGGGRVTGELFF. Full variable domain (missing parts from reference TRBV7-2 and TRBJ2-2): GAGVSQSPSNKVTEKGKDVELRCDPISGHTALYWYRQSLGQGLEFLIYFQGNSAPDKSGLPSDRFSAERTGGSVSTLTIQRTQQEDSAVYLCASTRGGGRVTGELFFGEGSRLTVL.

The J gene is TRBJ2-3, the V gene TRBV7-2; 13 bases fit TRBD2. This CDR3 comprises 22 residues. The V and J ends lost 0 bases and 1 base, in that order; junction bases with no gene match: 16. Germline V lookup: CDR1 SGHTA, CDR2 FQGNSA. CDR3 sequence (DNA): TGTGCCAGCAGCTTAGCGTTGGGATACGGGACTAGCGGGGAACCTCGCACAGATACGCAGTATTTT. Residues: CASSLALGYGTSGEPRTDTQYF.

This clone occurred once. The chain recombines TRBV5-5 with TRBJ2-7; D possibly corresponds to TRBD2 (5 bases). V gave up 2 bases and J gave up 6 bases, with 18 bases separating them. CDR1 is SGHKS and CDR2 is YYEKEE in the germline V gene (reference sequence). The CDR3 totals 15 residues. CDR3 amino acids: CASSFTGGDGREQYF. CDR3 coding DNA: TGTGCCAGCAGCTTTACCGGAGGCGACGGACGCGAGCAGTACTTC.

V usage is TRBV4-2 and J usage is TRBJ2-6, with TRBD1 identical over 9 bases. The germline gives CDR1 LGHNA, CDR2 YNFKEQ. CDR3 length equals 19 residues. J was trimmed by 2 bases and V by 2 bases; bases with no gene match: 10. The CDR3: CASSQIAGTGSAGANVLTF. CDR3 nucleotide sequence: TGTGCCAGCAGCCAAATCGCCGGGACAGGGTCGGCTGGGGCCAACGTCCTGACTTTC.

The CDR3 nucleotides read TGTGCCAGCAGCTTAATGGGGCAAGAGACCCAGTACTTC. This encodes CASSLMGQETQYF. The chain combines TRBV7-8 with TRBJ2-5; D unclear. This CDR3 is built from 13 residues. With 2 bases removed from V and 2 bases from J, the gap between germline ends came to 6 bases. CDR1 and CDR2 (germline): SGHVS, FQNEAQ. Full variable domain (rest looked up from reference TRBV7-8 and TRBJ2-5): GAGVSQSPRYKVAKRGQDVALRCDPISGHVSLFWYQQALGQGPEFLTYFQNEAQLDKSGLPSDRFFAERPEGSVSTLKIQRTQQEDSAVYLCASSLMGQETQYFGPGTRLLVL.

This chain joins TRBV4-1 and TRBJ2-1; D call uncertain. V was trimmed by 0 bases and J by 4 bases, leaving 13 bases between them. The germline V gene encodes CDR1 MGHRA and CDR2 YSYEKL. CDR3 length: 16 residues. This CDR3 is CASSQERTALYNEQFF. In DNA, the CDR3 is TGCGCCAGCAGCCAAGAACGCACAGCCTTGTACAATGAGCAGTTCTTC.

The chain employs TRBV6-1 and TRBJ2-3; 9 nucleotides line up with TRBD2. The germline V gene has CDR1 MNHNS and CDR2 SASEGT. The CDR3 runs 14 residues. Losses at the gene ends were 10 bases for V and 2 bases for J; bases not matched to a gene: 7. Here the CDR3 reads CANGLAPNTDTQYF. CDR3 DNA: TGTGCCAACGGACTAGCGCCTAACACAGATACGCAGTATTTT.

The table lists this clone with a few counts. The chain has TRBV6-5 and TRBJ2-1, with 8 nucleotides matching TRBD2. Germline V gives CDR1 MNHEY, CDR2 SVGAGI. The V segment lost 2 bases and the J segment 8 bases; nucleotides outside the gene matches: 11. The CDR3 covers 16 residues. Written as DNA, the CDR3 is TGTGCCAGCAGTTACGGACCGGGACTAGGGCATGATGAGCAGTTCTTC. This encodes CASSYGPGLGHDEQFF.

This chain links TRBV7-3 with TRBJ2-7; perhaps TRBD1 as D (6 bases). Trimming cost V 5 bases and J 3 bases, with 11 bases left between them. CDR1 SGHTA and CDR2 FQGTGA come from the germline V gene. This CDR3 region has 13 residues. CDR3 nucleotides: TGTGCCAGCAGCCAGGACAGTTTCTACGAGCAGTACTTC. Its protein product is CASSQDSFYEQYF.

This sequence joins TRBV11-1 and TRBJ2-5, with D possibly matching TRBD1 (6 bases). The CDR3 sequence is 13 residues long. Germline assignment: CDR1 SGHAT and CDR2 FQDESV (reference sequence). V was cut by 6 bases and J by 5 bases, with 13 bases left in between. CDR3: CASRVTGLETQYF. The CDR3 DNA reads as TGTGCCAGCAGAGTGACAGGTTTGGAGACCCAGTACTTC.

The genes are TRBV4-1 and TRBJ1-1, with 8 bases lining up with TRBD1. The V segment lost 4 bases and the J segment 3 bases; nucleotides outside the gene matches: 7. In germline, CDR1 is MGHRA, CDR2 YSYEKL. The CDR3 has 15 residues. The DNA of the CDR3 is TGCGCCAGCAGCCCAGGGGGCATAAGGGACACTGAAGCTTTCTTT. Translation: CASSPGGIRDTEAFF.

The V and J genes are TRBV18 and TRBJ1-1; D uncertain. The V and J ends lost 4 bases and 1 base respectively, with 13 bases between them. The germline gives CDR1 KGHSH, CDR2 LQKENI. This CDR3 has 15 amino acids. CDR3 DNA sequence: TGTGCCAGCTCACGGGAGCCGGATGAGAACACTGAAGCTTTCTTT. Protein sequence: CASSREPDENTEAFF.

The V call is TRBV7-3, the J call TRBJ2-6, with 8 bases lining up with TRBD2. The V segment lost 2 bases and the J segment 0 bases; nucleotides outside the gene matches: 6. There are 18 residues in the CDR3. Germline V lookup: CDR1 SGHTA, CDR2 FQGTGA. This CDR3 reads CASSLGGGTLSGANVLTF. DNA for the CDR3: TGTGCCAGCAGCTTAGGCGGGGGGACCCTCTCTGGGGCCAACGTCCTGACTTTC.

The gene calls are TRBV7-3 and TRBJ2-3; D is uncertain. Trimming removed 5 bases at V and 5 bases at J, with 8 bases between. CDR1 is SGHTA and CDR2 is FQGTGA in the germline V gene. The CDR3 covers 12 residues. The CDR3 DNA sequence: TGTGCCAGCAGCCCGGGTGGAGATACGCAGTATTTT. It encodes CASSPGGDTQYF.

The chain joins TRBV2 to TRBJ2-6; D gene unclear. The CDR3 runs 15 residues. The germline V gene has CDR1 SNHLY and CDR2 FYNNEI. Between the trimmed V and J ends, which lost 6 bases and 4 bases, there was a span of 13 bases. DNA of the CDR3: TGTGCCAGCAGCGTATTTGAGGCCGGGGCCAACGTCCTGACTTTC. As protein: CASSVFEAGANVLTF.

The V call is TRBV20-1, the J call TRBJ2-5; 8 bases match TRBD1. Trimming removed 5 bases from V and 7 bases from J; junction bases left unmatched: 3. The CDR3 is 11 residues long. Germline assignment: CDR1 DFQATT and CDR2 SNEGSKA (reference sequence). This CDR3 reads CSAEQGVTQYF. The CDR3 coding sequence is TGCAGTGCTGAACAGGGGGTGACCCAGTACTTC.

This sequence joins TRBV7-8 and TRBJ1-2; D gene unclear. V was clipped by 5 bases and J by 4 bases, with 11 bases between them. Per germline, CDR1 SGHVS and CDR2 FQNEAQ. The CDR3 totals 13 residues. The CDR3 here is CASSLLQTYGYTF. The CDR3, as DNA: TGTGCCAGCAGCCTTTTACAGACCTATGGCTACACCTTC.

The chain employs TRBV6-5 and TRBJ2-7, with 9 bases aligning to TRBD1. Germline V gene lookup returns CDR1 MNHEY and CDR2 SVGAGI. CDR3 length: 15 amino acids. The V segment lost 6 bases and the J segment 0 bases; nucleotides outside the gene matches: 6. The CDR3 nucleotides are TGTGCCAGCAGCCTCGACAGGGGGAACTCCTACGAGCAGTACTTC. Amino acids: CASSLDRGNSYEQYF.

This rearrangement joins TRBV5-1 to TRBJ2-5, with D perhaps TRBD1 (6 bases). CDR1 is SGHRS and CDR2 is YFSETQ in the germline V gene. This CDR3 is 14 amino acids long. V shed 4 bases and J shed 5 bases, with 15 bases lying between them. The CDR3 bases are TGCGCCAGCAGCGACAGGCTGAGTGGTGAGACCCAGTACTTC. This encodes CASSDRLSGETQYF.

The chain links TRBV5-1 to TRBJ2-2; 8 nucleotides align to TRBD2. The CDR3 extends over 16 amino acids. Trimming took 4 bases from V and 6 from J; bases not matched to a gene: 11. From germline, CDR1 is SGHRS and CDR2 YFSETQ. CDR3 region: CASSVGLVGAAGELFF. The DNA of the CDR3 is TGCGCCAGCAGCGTGGGACTAGTAGGGGCTGCCGGGGAGCTGTTTTTT.

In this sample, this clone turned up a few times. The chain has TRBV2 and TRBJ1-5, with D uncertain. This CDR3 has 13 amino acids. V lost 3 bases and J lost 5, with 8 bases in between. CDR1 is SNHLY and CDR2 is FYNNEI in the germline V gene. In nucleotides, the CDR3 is TGTGCCAGCAGTGAGGGCAGGTATCAGCCCCAGCATTTT. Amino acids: CASSEGRYQPQHF.

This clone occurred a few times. The CDR3 sequence: CATCSGKKKQYF. In DNA form, the CDR3 reads TGTGCCACGTGTAGCGGGAAGAAGAAGCAGTATTTT. V is TRBV28 and J is TRBJ2-3; 8 nucleotides align to TRBD2. CDR1 MDHEN and CDR2 SYDVKM come from the germline V gene. CDR3 length equals 12 residues. V dropped 10 bases and J dropped 11; count of bases not matched to a gene: 11.

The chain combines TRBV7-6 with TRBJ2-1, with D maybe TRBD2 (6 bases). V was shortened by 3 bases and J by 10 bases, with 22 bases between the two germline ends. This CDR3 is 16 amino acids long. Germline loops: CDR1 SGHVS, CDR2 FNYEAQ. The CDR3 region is CASSFSFPHLGGEQFF. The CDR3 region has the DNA TGTGCCAGCAGCTTTTCTTTCCCTCACCTTGGGGGGGAGCAGTTCTTC. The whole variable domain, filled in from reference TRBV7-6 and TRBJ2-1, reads GAGVSQSPRYKVTKRGQDVALRCDPISGHVSLYWYRQALGQGPEFLTYFNYEAQQDKSGLPNDRFSAERPEGSISTLTIQRTEQRDSAMYRCASSFSFPHLGGEQFFGPGTRLTVL.

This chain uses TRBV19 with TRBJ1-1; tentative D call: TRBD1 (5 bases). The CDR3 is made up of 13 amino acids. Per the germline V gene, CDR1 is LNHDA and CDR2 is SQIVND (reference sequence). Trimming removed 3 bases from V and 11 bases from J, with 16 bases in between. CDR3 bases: TGTGCCAGTAGTATTTCTGAGGGGCGGTCTGCTTTCTTT. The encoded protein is CASSISEGRSAFF.

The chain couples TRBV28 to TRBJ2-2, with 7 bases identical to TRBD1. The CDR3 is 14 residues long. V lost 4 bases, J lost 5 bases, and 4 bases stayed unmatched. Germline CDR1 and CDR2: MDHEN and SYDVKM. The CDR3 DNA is TGTGCCAGCAGTTGGGGACAGTGGACCGGGGAGCTGTTTTTT. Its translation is CASSWGQWTGELFF.